Shown below are 22 T cell receptor beta chains from a single sample sequenced in a study of T cells in Graves' hyperthyroidism and ophthalmopathy. The CDR3 regions of TCR beta were amplified from RNA transcripts. Initially, a first-round RT-PCR of the TCR CDR3 employed the HTBI primer set. Each CDR3 protein is one row after TCRdb ran MiXCR on the multiplex PCR reads. This sample yields just under 750,000 distinct CDR3 sequences, of which just over 35% are seen a single time; roughly 30% belongs to the top ten. The sequencing sample was made of blood. Every receptor here comes from a woman aged 40 to 49 with Graves' hyperthyroidism.

This clonotype came up once. The conserved closing phenylalanine or tryptophan is absent in this CDR3, likely reflecting a read error. The chain recombines TRBV20-1 with TRBJ1-2; D is possibly TRBD1 (6 bases). Trimming removed 5 bases at V and 2 bases at J, with 15 bases between. CDR3 size: 14 residues. From germline, CDR1 is DFQATT and CDR2 SNEGSKA (reference sequence). The DNA of the CDR3 is TGCAGTGCTGAGGGGCAGGGGAAGAACTATGGCTACACCCTC. Translating gives CSAEGQGKNYGYTL.

The chain has TRBV12-3 or TRBV12-4 and TRBJ1-1; no clear D. V gave up 6 bases and J gave up 3 bases, with 17 bases separating them. This CDR3 contains 15 residues. The DNA for the CDR3 is TGTGCCAGCAGAACGCGATGGGGTGGGGACACTGAAGCTTTCTTT. Amino acids: CASRTRWGGDTEAFF.

This clonotype was seen at least ten times. The J gene is TRBJ1-1, the V gene TRBV11-3; D is ambiguous. Per the germline V gene, CDR1 is SGHNT and CDR2 is YENEEA. V lost 4 bases and J 7 bases, leaving 10 bases between the germline ends. The CDR3 totals 12 residues. CDR3 loop: CASSSPTVEAFF. CDR3 DNA: TGTGCCAGCAGCTCACCCACAGTTGAAGCTTTCTTT.

The J gene is TRBJ2-5, the V gene TRBV7-8; D not certain. Germline loops: CDR1 SGHVS, CDR2 FQNEAQ. Trimming stripped 5 bases from V and 0 bases from J, with 13 bases between. This CDR3 is 15 amino acids long. CDR3: CASSQDASNQETQYF. Written as DNA, the CDR3 is TGTGCCAGCAGCCAAGATGCGTCTAACCAAGAGACCCAGTACTTC.

This clonotype was seen many times. The chain uses TRBV7-2 and TRBJ2-5, with D unclear. V was pared by 4 bases and J by 5 bases, with 5 bases between. Looked up from germline, CDR1 is SGHTA and CDR2 is FQGNSA. The CDR3 loop spans 11 amino acids. CDR3 region: CASSSWETQYF. The CDR3 nucleotides are TGTGCCAGCAGCTCATGGGAGACCCAGTACTTC.

The chain recombines TRBV19 with TRBJ2-2; the D is unclear. V dropped 3 bases and J dropped 2 bases, with 7 bases sitting between them. CDR1 LNHDA and CDR2 SQIVND come from the germline V gene (reference sequence). This CDR3 has 14 residues. Written as DNA, the CDR3 is TGTGCCAGTAGTATCGACGGTAACACCGGGGAGCTGTTTTTT. It yields the protein CASSIDGNTGELFF.

Notes on this clonotype: Here the CDR3 omits its conserved ending phenylalanine or tryptophan, so a read error is the likely source. V is TRBV4-3 and J is TRBJ2-7, with D maybe TRBD2 (7 bases). V was shortened by 1 base and J by 3 bases, with 16 bases between the two germline ends. The CDR3 covers 16 residues. The germline V gene has CDR1 LGHNA and CDR2 YSLEER. CDR3 nucleotides: TGCGCCAGCAGCCAAGGAATGGGGGGCGGGAGCTACGAGCAGTACCTC. This gives the protein CASSQGMGGGSYEQYL.

Details on this clonotype: It may be a read error: a sequence one base away is much more abundant. This chain uses TRBV20-1 with TRBJ2-7; perhaps D is TRBD1 or TRBD2 (5 bases each). CDR1 and CDR2 (germline): DFQATT, SNEGSKA (reference sequence). The CDR3 loop spans 16 amino acids. Trimming pared 0 bases from V and 4 bases from J, leaving 19 bases between. The CDR3 reads CSARDQVAWGRYEQYF. CDR3 sequence (DNA): TGCAGTGCTAGAGATCAGGTAGCGTGGGGACGTTACGAGCAGTACTTC.

V gene TRBV29-1 combines with J gene TRBJ1-1; 7 bases align to TRBD1. This CDR3 spans 14 amino acids. The junction had 13 bases not matched to a gene; V was cut back by 7 bases and J by 5 bases. The germline V gene encodes CDR1 SQVTM and CDR2 ANQGSEA. The CDR3 nucleotides are TGCAGCGGACTGCCGGGACAGCGGAGAACTGAAGCTTTCTTT. Translating gives CSGLPGQRRTEAFF.

This chain links TRBV5-5 with TRBJ1-2; tentative D call: TRBD1 (5 bases). The CDR3 length is 17 residues. Trimming shortened V by 0 bases and J by 2 bases, and 17 bases separated the two germline ends. Looked up from germline, CDR1 is SGHKS and CDR2 is YYEKEE (reference sequence). Here the CDR3 DNA reads TGTGCCAGCAGCTTGGGTCCCTCAGGGCCCGAGAACTATGGCTACACCTTC. Encoded protein: CASSLGPSGPENYGYTF.

The chain joins TRBV7-9 to TRBJ1-5; 11 nucleotides match TRBD1. The germline V gene has CDR1 SEHNR and CDR2 FQNEAQ (reference sequence). With 5 bases clipped from V and 6 bases from J, the junction kept 6 bases outside the gene matches. There are 15 residues in the CDR3. The CDR3 loop reads CASSVGTGGTQPQHF. The DNA of the CDR3 is TGTGCCAGCAGCGTCGGGACAGGGGGTACTCAGCCCCAGCATTTT.

The chain links TRBV9 to TRBJ2-7; 7 bases fit TRBD1. Germline V gene data show CDR1 as SGDLS and CDR2 as YYNGEE. The trim removed 4 bases at V and 2 bases at J, leaving 9 bases unmatched. The CDR3 contains 15 residues. Here the CDR3 reads CASSFRTGPAYEQYF. The CDR3 DNA follows: TGTGCCAGCAGCTTCAGGACAGGTCCTGCCTACGAGCAGTACTTC.

This clonotype was seen only a few times. The chain has TRBV19 and TRBJ1-4; D gene unclear. The germline V gene has CDR1 LNHDA and CDR2 SQIVND (reference sequence). The V end lost 6 bases, the J end lost 8 bases, and 7 bases lay between the germline ends. The CDR3 has 11 residues. The CDR3 spells CASSFKEKLFF. As DNA, the CDR3 is TGTGCCAGTAGCTTCAAAGAAAAACTGTTTTTT.

This clonotype occurred a few times. The rearrangement uses TRBV5-1 and TRBJ1-5, with D uncertain. Trimming left V 2 bases short and J 0 bases short, with 9 bases between. Germline CDR1 SGHRS, CDR2 YFSETQ. The CDR3 covers 15 residues. The CDR3 DNA sequence: TGCGCCAGCAGCTTAATGGGTAATAGCAATCAGCCCCAGCATTTT. Its translation: CASSLMGNSNQPQHF.

The sample holds a few counts of this clonotype. V and J are TRBV10-3 and TRBJ2-6, with D hard to call. Per germline, CDR1 ENHRY and CDR2 SYGVKD. Between the trimmed V and J ends, which lost 8 bases and 2 bases, there was a span of 10 bases. The CDR3 loop spans 14 amino acids. The chain's CDR3 is CAILGVTGANVLTF. The CDR3 DNA reads TGTGCCATCCTGGGCGTAACTGGGGCCAACGTCCTGACTTTC.

This chain connects TRBV7-2 to TRBJ2-7; TRBD1 matches 10 bases. Trimming removed 5 bases from V and 6 bases from J; junction bases left unmatched: 7. Germline loops: CDR1 SGHTA, CDR2 FQGNSA. The CDR3 contains 14 residues. The CDR3 bases are TGTGCCAGCAGCATCCGGGACAGGGGAGTCGAGCAGTACTTC. It yields the protein CASSIRDRGVEQYF.

The sample holds many counts of this clonotype. The V and J genes are TRBV19 and TRBJ1-2; 8 bases line up with TRBD1. Germline trimming cut 4 bases from V and 4 bases from J; bases unmatched to any gene: 5. This CDR3 is 14 amino acids long. Germline V gene data show CDR1 as LNHDA and CDR2 as SQIVND (reference sequence). CDR3 loop: CASSNGQGFYGYTF. CDR3 nucleotides: TGTGCCAGTAGTAACGGACAGGGTTTCTATGGCTACACCTTC.

In this sample, this clonotype turned up a few times. The V gene is TRBV5-1, the J gene TRBJ2-5, with TRBD2 matching over 9 bases. The CDR3 runs 16 residues. Trimming took 6 bases from V and 7 from J; bases not matched to a gene: 16. Germline V gene lookup returns CDR1 SGHRS and CDR2 YFSETQ. In DNA, the CDR3 is TGCGCCAGCACCCCGGGGGAACTAGCGGGTTCTCGGACCCAGTACTTC. It yields the protein CASTPGELAGSRTQYF.

This clonotype was seen a few times. This chain connects TRBV20-1 to TRBJ1-1; 7 nucleotides align to TRBD1. CDR1 DFQATT and CDR2 SNEGSKA come from the germline V gene (reference sequence). CDR3 length equals 14 residues. CDR3 protein: CRVQPGTENTEAFF. The DNA for the CDR3 is TGCAGAGTACAACCCGGGACAGAGAACACTGAAGCTTTCTTT.

The CDR3 reads CASSFNRDSYEQYF. CDR3 coding DNA: TGTGCCAGCAGTTTTAACAGGGACTCCTACGAGCAGTACTTC. V and J are TRBV12-3 or TRBV12-4 and TRBJ2-7; D is possibly TRBD1 (6 bases). The CDR3 covers 14 residues. Trimming pared 3 bases from V and 0 bases from J, leaving 9 bases between.

This clonotype has just a few counts. The CDR3 region is CSARRETARNSPLHF. The CDR3 region has the DNA TGCAGTGCTAGACGCGAGACAGCGAGGAATTCACCCCTCCACTTT. The chain couples TRBV20-1 to TRBJ1-6; D possibly corresponds to TRBD1 (5 bases). Germline assignment: CDR1 DFQATT and CDR2 SNEGSKA (reference sequence). This CDR3 is built from 15 residues. Trimming took 2 bases from V and 7 from J, leaving 15 bases between them.

Concerning this clonotype itself: A read error is possible here, since a much larger clone lies one base away. The rearrangement joins TRBV7-9 to TRBJ1-1, with D possibly matching TRBD1 (6 bases). The germline V and J ends were trimmed by 7 bases and 5 bases, with 17 bases remaining between them. This CDR3 contains 14 residues. Germline lookup yields CDR1 SEHNR and CDR2 FQNEAQ (reference sequence). The CDR3 sequence: CASTPIRGATEAFF. The CDR3 DNA reads as TGTGCCAGCACCCCAATCAGGGGTGCAACTGAAGCTTTCTTT.